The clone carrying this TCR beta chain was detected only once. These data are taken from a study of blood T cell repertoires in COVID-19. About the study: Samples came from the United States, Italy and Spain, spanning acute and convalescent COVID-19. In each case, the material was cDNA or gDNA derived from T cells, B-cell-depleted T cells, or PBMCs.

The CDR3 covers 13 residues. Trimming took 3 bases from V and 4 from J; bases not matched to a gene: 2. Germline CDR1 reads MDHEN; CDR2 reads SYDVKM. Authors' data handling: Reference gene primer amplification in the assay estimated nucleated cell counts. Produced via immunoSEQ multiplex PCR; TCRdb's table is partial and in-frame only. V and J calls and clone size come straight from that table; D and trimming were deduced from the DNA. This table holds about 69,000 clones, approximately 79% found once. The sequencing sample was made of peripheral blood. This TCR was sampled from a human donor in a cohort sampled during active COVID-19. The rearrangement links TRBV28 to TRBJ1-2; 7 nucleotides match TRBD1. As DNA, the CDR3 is TGTGCCAGCAGTTTGACAGGGCTCTATGGCTACACCTTC. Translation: CASSLTGLYGYTF.